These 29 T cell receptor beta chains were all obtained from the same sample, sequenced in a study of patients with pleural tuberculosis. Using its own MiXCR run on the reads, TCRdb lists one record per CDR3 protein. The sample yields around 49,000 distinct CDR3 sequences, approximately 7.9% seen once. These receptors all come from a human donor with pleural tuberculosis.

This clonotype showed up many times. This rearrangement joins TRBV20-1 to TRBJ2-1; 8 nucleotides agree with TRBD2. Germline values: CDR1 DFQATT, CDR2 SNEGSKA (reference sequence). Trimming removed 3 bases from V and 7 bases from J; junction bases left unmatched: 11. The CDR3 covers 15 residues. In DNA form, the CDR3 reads TGCAGTGCTAGGCCCCCTAGCGGGCGAACAAATGAGCAGTTCTTC. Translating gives CSARPPSGRTNEQFF.

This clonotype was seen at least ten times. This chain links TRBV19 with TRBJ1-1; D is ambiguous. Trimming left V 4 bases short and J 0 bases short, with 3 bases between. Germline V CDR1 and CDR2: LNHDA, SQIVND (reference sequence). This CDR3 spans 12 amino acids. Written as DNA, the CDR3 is TGTGCCAGTAGTACCGTGAACACTGAAGCTTTCTTT. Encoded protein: CASSTVNTEAFF.

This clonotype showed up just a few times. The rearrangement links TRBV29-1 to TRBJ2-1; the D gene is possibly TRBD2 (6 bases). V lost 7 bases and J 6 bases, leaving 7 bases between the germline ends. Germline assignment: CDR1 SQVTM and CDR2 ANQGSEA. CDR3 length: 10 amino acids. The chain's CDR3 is CSAGSNEQFF. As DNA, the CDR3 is TGCAGCGCCGGGAGCAATGAGCAGTTCTTC.

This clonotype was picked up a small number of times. CDR3 nucleotide sequence: TGTGCCAGCAGCGTTGACAGGGGGACGACTGAAGCTTTCTTT. Translation gives CASSVDRGTTEAFF. The genes are TRBV12-3 or TRBV12-4 and TRBJ1-1, with 9 nucleotides matching TRBD1. This CDR3 is built from 14 residues. V was clipped by 6 bases and J by 5 bases; unmatched bases: 7.

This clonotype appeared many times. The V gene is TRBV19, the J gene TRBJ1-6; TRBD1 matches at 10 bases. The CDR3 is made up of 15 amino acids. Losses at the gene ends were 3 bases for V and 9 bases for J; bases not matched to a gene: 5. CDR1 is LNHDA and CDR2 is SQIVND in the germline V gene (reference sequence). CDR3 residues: CASSISTGGGSPLHF. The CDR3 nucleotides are TGTGCCAGTAGTATTTCGACAGGGGGCGGTTCACCCCTCCACTTT.

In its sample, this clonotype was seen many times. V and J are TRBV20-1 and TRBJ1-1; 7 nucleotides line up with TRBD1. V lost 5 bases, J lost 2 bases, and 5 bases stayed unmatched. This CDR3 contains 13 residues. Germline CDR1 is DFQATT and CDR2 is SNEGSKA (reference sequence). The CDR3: CSAAGTVNTEAFF. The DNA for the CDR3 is TGCAGTGCTGCCGGGACAGTCAACACTGAAGCTTTCTTT.

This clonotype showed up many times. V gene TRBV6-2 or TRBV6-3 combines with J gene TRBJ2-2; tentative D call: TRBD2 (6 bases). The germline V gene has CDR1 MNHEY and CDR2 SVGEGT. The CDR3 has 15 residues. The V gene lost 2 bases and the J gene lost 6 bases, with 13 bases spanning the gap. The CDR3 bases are TGTGCCAGCAGTTACAGTAATGGAGGGTCCGGGGAGCTGTTTTTT. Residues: CASSYSNGGSGELFF.

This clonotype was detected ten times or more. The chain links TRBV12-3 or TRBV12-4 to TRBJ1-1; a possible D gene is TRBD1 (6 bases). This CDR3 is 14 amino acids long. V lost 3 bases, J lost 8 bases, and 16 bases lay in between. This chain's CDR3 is CASSFNSGGLEAFF. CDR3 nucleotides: TGTGCCAGCAGTTTCAATTCGGGGGGCCTGGAAGCTTTCTTT.

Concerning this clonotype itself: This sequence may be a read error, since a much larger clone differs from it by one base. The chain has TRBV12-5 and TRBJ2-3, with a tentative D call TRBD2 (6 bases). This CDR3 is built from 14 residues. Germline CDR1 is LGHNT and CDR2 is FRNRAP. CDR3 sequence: CASCLEGRTDTQYF. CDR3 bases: TGTGCTAGTTGTTTGGAGGGGCGCACAGATACGCAGTATTTT. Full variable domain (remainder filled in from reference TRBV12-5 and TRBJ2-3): DARVTQTPRHKVTEMGQEVTMRCQPILGHNTVFWYRQTMMQGLELLAYFRNRAPLDDSGMPKDRFSAEMPDATLATLKIQPSEPRDSAVYFCASCLEGRTDTQYFGPGTRLTVL.

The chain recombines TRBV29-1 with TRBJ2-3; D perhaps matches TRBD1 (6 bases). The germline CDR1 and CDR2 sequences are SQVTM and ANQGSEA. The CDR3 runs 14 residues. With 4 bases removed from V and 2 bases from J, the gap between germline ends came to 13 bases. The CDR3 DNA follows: TGCAGCGTTGTAAGCAGGGGCATCACAGATACGCAGTATTTT. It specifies CSVVSRGITDTQYF.

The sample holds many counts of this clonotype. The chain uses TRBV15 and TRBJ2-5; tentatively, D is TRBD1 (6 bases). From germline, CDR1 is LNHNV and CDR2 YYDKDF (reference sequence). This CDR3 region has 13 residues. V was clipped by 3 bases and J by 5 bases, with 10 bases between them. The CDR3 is CATSRQGWETQYF. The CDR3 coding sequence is TGTGCCACCAGCAGGCAGGGGTGGGAGACCCAGTACTTC.

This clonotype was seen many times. CDR3: CASSDREGEGYTF. The CDR3 DNA is TGTGCCAGCAGTGACAGGGAGGGTGAAGGCTACACCTTC. The V gene is TRBV27, the J gene TRBJ1-2; 7 bases match TRBD1. From germline, CDR1 is MNHEY and CDR2 SMNVEV (reference sequence). The CDR3 is made up of 13 amino acids. Trimming at V came to 5 bases and at J to 8 bases, leaving 8 bases not matched to a gene.

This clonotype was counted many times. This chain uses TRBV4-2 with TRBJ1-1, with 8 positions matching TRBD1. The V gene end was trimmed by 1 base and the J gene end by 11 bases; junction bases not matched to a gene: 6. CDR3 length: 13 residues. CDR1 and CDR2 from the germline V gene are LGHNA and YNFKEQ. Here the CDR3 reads CASSQGDRRGAFF. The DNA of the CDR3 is TGTGCCAGCAGCCAAGGGGACAGGAGGGGGGCTTTCTTT.

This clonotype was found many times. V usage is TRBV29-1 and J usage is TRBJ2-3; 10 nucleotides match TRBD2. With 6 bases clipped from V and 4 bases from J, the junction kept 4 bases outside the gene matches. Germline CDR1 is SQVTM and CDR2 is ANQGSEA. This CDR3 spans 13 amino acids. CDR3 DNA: TGCAGCGTGAGACTAGCGGGCCCAGATACGCAGTATTTT. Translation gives CSVRLAGPDTQYF.

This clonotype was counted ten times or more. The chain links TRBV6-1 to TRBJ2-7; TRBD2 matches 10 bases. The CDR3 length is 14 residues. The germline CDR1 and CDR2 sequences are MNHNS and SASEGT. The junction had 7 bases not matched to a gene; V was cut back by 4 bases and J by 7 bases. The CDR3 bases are TGTGCCAGCAGTGGCCTAGCGGGAGAAATTGAGCAGTACTTC. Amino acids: CASSGLAGEIEQYF.

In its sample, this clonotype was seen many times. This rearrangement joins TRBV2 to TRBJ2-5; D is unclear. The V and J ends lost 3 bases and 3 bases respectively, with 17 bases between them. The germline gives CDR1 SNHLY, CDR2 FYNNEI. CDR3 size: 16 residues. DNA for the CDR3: TGTGCCAGCAGTGATTACCATAAGACCTTAAAAGAGACCCAGTACTTC. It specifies CASSDYHKTLKETQYF. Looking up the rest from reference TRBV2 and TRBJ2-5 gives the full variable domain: EPEVTQTPSHQVTQMGQEVILRCVPISNHLYFYWYRQILGQKVEFLVSFYNNEISEKSEIFDDQFSVERPDGSNFTLKIRSTKLEDSAMYFCASSDYHKTLKETQYFGPGTRLLVL.

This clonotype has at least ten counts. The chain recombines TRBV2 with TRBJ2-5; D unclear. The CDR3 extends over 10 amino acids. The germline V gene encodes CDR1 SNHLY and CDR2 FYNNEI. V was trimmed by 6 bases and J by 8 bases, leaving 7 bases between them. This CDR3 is CASRSETQYF. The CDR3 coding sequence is TGTGCCAGCAGAAGTGAAACCCAGTACTTC. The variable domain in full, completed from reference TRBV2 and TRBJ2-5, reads EPEVTQTPSHQVTQMGQEVILRCVPISNHLYFYWYRQILGQKVEFLVSFYNNEISEKSEIFDDQFSVERPDGSNFTLKIRSTKLEDSAMYFCASRSETQYFGPGTRLLVL.

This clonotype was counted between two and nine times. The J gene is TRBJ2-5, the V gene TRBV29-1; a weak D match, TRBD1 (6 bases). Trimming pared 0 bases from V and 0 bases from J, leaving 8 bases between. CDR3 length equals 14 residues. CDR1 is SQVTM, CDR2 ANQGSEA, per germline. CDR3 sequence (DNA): TGCAGCGTTGAAGATCGGACAGACCAAGAGACCCAGTACTTC. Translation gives CSVEDRTDQETQYF.

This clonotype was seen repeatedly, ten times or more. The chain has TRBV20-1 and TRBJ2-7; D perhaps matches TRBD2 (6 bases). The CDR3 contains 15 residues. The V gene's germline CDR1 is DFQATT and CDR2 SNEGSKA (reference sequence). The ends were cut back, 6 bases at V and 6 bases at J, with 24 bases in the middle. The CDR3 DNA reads TGCAGTGCCCCCCGGGAACTAGCAGTCGGTGGCGAGCAGTACTTC. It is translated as CSAPRELAVGGEQYF.

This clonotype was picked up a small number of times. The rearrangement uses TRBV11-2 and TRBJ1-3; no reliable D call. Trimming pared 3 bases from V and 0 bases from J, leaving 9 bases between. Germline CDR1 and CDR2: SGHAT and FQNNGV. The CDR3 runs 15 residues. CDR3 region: CASSLLLSSGNTIYF. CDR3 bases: TGTGCCAGCAGCTTGCTTCTCAGCTCTGGAAACACCATATATTTT.

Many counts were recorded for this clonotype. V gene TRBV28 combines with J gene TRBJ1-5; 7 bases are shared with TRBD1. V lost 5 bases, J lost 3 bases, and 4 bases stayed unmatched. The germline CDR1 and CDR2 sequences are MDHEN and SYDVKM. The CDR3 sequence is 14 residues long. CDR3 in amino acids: CASSPGQDNQPQHF. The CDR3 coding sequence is TGTGCCAGCAGTCCCGGACAGGACAATCAGCCCCAGCATTTT.

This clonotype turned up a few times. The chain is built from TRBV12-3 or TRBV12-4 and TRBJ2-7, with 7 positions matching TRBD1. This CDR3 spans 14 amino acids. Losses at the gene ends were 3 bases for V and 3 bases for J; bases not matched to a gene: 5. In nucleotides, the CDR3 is TGTGCCAGCAGTTTGGCAGGGACAGACTACGAGCAGTACGTC. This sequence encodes CASSLAGTDYEQYV.

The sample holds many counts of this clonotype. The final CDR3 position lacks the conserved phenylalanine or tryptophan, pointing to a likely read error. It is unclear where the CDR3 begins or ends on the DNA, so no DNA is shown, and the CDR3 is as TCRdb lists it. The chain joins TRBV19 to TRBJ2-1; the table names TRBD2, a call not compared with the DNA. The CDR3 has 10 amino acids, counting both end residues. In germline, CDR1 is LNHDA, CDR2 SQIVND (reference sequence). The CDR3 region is CASKWASGKI.

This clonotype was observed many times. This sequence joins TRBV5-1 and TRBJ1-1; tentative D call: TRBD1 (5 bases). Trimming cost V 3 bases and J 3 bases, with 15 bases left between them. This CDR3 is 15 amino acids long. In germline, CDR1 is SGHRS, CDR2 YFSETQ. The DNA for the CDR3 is TGCGCCAGCAGCTCTCTAGGGGTGTCGGACACTGAAGCTTTCTTT. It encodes CASSSLGVSDTEAFF.

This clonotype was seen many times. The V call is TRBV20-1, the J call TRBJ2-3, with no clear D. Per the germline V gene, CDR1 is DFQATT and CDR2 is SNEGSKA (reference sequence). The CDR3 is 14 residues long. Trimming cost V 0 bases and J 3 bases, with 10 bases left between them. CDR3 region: CSARDLDTTDTQYF. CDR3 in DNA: TGCAGTGCTAGAGATCTCGATACGACAGATACGCAGTATTTT.

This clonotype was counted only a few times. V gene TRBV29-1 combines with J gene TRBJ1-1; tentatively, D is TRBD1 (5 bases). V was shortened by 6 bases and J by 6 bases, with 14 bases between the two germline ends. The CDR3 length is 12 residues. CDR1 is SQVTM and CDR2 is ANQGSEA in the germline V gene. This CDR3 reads CSVKPGGAEAFF. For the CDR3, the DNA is TGCAGCGTAAAACCCGGGGGGGCTGAAGCTTTCTTT.

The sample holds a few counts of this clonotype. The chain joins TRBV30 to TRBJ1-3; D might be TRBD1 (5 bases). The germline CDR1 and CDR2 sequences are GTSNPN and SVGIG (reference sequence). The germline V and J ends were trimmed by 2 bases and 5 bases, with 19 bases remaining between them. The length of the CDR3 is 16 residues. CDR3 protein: CAWSRPGLASRNTIYF. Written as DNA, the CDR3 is TGTGCCTGGAGTAGACCGGGACTAGCGAGTAGAAACACCATATATTTT. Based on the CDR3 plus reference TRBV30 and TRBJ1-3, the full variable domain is SQTIHQWPATLVQPVGSPLSLECTVEGTSNPNLYWYRQAAGRGLQLLFYSVGIGQISSEVPQNLSASRPQDRQFILSSKKLLLSDSGFYLCAWSRPGLASRNTIYFGEGSWLTVV.

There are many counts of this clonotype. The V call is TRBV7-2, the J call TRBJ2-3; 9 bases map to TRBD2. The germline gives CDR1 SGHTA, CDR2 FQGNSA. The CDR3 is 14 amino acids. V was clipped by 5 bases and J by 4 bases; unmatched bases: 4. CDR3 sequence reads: CASSPAGGPDTQYF. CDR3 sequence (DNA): TGTGCCAGCAGCCCAGCGGGAGGTCCAGATACGCAGTATTTT.

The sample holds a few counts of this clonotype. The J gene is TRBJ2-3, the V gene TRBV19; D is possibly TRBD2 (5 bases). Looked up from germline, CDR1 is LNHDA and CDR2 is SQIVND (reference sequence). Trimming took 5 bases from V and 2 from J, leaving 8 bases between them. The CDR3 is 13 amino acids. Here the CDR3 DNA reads TGTGCCAGTAGTGTCGGGGTCACAGATACGCAGTATTTT. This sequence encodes CASSVGVTDTQYF.